These T cell receptor beta chains were read from a single sample in a study of shared clonotypes between healthy human individuals. Libraries were prepared by immunoSEQ multiplex PCR; TCRdb keeps only in-frame clonotypes and omits some of them. The repertoire holds millions of clones, with around 96% as singletons. Sequenced: naive CD8+ T cells sorted from blood. The receptors here all came from a man between 18 and 29 years old in good health. The CDR3 runs from the conserved cysteine through the conserved F or W. The order of the fields is V gene, clone size, J gene, CDR3 length, CDR3 protein. Not all rows give a size; the values are once, few, many and, for expanded clones, a class.

V gene: TRBV4-1; clone size: once; J gene: TRBJ2-7; CDR3 length: 14; CDR3 protein: CASSHRTGTYEQYF
V gene: TRBV13; clone size: once; J gene: TRBJ1-2; CDR3 length: 15; CDR3 protein: CASSLGGGKDYGYTF
V gene: TRBV19; clone size: NA; J gene: TRBJ2-1; CDR3 length: 15; CDR3 protein: CASITRDRGYNEQFF
V gene: TRBV4-2; clone size: once; J gene: TRBJ1-2; CDR3 length: 16; CDR3 protein: CASSQDGATGGNGYTF
V gene: TRBV9; clone size: once; J gene: TRBJ2-7; CDR3 length: 14; CDR3 protein: CASSVGGNSYEQYF
V gene: TRBV6-5; clone size: NA; J gene: TRBJ2-1; CDR3 length: 13; CDR3 protein: CATKVLTYNEQFF
V gene: TRBV7-9; clone size: NA; J gene: TRBJ1-1; CDR3 length: 14; CDR3 protein: CASSLASPSAEAFF
V gene: TRBV4-1; clone size: NA; J gene: TRBJ2-1; CDR3 length: 17; CDR3 protein: CASSPAGAGGVWDEQFF
V gene: TRBV9; clone size: once; J gene: TRBJ1-5; CDR3 length: 13; CDR3 protein: CASSVRTGQPQHF
V gene: TRBV2; clone size: NA; J gene: TRBJ2-5; CDR3 length: 16; CDR3 protein: CASSGPRDKPQETQYF
V gene: TRBV19; clone size: NA; J gene: TRBJ1-1; CDR3 length: 13; CDR3 protein: CASSGRGLTEAFF
V gene: TRBV13; clone size: once; J gene: TRBJ2-1; CDR3 length: 15; CDR3 protein: CASSLELAGWNEQFF
V gene: TRBV13; clone size: NA; J gene: TRBJ1-6; CDR3 length: 16; CDR3 protein: CASSPSGASYNSPLHF
V gene: TRBV7-8; clone size: once; J gene: TRBJ2-2; CDR3 length: 20; CDR3 protein: CASSLVLAPRLAVNTGELFF
V gene: TRBV7-2; clone size: NA; J gene: TRBJ1-1; CDR3 length: 15; CDR3 protein: CASSLGDSGYTEAFF
V gene: TRBV25-1; clone size: NA; J gene: TRBJ2-7; CDR3 length: 14; CDR3 protein: CASSLAGGPYEQYF
V gene: TRBV6-1; clone size: few; J gene: TRBJ2-7; CDR3 length: 14; CDR3 protein: CASSEGGSSYEQYF
V gene: TRBV6-6; clone size: NA; J gene: TRBJ1-5; CDR3 length: 14; CDR3 protein: CASSSTGGNQPQHF
V gene: TRBV7-9; clone size: NA; J gene: TRBJ1-3; CDR3 length: 10; CDR3 protein: CASLEATIYF
V gene: TRBV6-1; clone size: NA; J gene: TRBJ2-1; CDR3 length: 17; CDR3 protein: CASSERGGGRLDNEQFF
V gene: TRBV6-5; clone size: NA; J gene: TRBJ2-7; CDR3 length: 15; CDR3 protein: CASSPAGLSSYEQYF
V gene: TRBV20-1; clone size: NA; J gene: TRBJ2-3; CDR3 length: 11; CDR3 protein: CSALVTDTQYF
V gene: TRBV7-3; clone size: NA; J gene: TRBJ2-7; CDR3 length: 15; CDR3 protein: CASSTTGGGSYEQYF
V gene: TRBV19; clone size: once; J gene: TRBJ2-1; CDR3 length: 13; CDR3 protein: CASSILGGNEQFF
V gene: TRBV13; clone size: NA; J gene: TRBJ2-3; CDR3 length: 15; CDR3 protein: CASSLERTSTDTQYF
V gene: TRBV5-4; clone size: NA; J gene: TRBJ2-7; CDR3 length: 14; CDR3 protein: CASSLGDTPYEQYF
V gene: TRBV28; clone size: NA; J gene: TRBJ1-2; CDR3 length: 16; CDR3 protein: CASSSTEPEHLYGYTF
V gene: TRBV14; clone size: NA; J gene: TRBJ2-7; CDR3 length: 13; CDR3 protein: CASSYGNSYEQYF
V gene: TRBV5-4; clone size: NA; J gene: TRBJ2-7; CDR3 length: 14; CDR3 protein: CASSLGGERYEQYF
V gene: TRBV27; clone size: NA; J gene: TRBJ2-7; CDR3 length: 13; CDR3 protein: CASTGGPNYEQYF
V gene: TRBV6-5; clone size: NA; J gene: TRBJ2-7; CDR3 length: 14; CDR3 protein: CASSYGGGSYEQYF
V gene: TRBV5-4; clone size: NA; J gene: TRBJ2-7; CDR3 length: 15; CDR3 protein: CASSTGLAETYEQYF